Shown below are 7 T cell receptor beta chains from a single sample sequenced in a study of T-cell memory formation after mild COVID-19. One entry per CDR3 protein results from TCRdb running MiXCR on the 5' RACE reads. The data contain roughly 450,000 distinct CDR3 sequences, about a sixth of them seen just once; the ten biggest clones take up about 22%. Sequencing used PBMCs or a T cell subset sorted from them (not recorded which). The receptors were gathered from a man aged 18 to 35 who had mild COVID-19 (a few samples of this study predate the infection). Cell type and time point are not known.

This clonotype was recorded a few times. The CDR3 is CASSPTPPGGHRDTQYF. Written as DNA, the CDR3 is TGTGCCAGCAGTCCGACTCCCCCGGGGGGCCATCGAGATACGCAGTATTTT. This chain joins TRBV6-5 and TRBJ2-3; maybe TRBD2 (7 bases). Germline V gene lookup returns CDR1 MNHEY and CDR2 SVGAGI. The CDR3 loop spans 17 amino acids. V was pared by 5 bases and J by 5 bases, with 23 bases between.

V usage is TRBV24-1 and J usage is TRBJ1-2; D gene ambiguous. Trimming shortened V by 3 bases and J by 0 bases, and 7 bases separated the two germline ends. Looked up from germline, CDR1 is KGHDR and CDR2 is SFDVKD. The CDR3 loop spans 14 amino acids. CDR3 DNA: TGTGCCACCAGTGATGGGTACACTAACTATGGCTACACCTTC. Translated: CATSDGYTNYGYTF.

This clonotype was detected once. The chain uses TRBV6-2 or TRBV6-3 and TRBJ2-4; D possibly corresponds to TRBD1 (6 bases). The CDR3 consists of 15 residues. Germline V gene data show CDR1 as MNHEY and CDR2 as SVGEGT. V was cut by 2 bases and J by 2 bases, with 10 bases left in between. The DNA for the CDR3 is TGTGCCAGCAGTTACCAACAGGGCCCCAAAAACATTCAGTACTTC. This sequence encodes CASSYQQGPKNIQYF.

This clonotype was found once. The chain employs TRBV5-5 and TRBJ2-7; TRBD1 aligns across 9 bases. Germline CDR1 is SGHKS and CDR2 is YYEKEE (reference sequence). This CDR3 region has 13 residues. V lost 6 bases and J lost 2; bases outside the gene matches: 3. The CDR3 loop reads CASIGTGPYEQYF. Here the CDR3 DNA reads TGTGCCAGCATCGGGACAGGGCCCTACGAGCAGTACTTC.

This clonotype was detected a few times. CDR3: CASSWDRGQDGYTF. CDR3 nucleotides: TGCGCCAGCAGCTGGGACAGGGGGCAGGATGGCTACACCTTC. This chain links TRBV5-1 with TRBJ1-2; 12 positions agree with TRBD1. Losses at the gene ends were 3 bases for V and 6 bases for J; bases not matched to a gene: 3. CDR1 and CDR2 (germline): SGHRS, YFSETQ. The CDR3 extends over 14 amino acids.

The chain couples TRBV7-7 to TRBJ2-2; no firm D call. Trimming pared 5 bases from V and 5 bases from J, leaving 9 bases between. There are 13 residues in the CDR3. The germline CDR1 and CDR2 sequences are SSHAT and FNYEAQ (reference sequence). CDR3 nucleotides: TGTGCCAGCAGCCCCACCCCGACCGGGGAGCTGTTTTTT. This encodes CASSPTPTGELFF. The full variable domain, completed using reference TRBV7-7 and TRBJ2-2, is GAGVSQSPRYKVTKRGQDVTLRCDPISSHATLYWYQQALGQGPEFLTYFNYEAQPDKSGLPSDRFSAERPEGSISTLTIQRTEQRDSAMYRCASSPTPTGELFFGEGSRLTVL.

This clonotype showed up just a few times. DNA of the CDR3: TGTGCCAGCAGCGACCCCCTACAGCCACAGGGCTACACCTTC. Translated, it gives CASSDPLQPQGYTF. The rearrangement joins TRBV7-6 to TRBJ1-2; D uncertain. Germline values: CDR1 SGHVS, CDR2 FNYEAQ. This CDR3 spans 14 amino acids. V was shortened by 5 bases and J by 8 bases, with 18 bases between the two germline ends. Filled out from reference TRBV7-6 and TRBJ1-2, the complete variable domain reads GAGVSQSPRYKVTKRGQDVALRCDPISGHVSLYWYRQALGQGPEFLTYFNYEAQQDKSGLPNDRFSAERPEGSISTLTIQRTEQRDSAMYRCASSDPLQPQGYTFGSGTRLTVV.